The 13 T cell receptor beta chains below were found in one sample sequenced in a study of shared clonotypes between healthy human individuals. The protocol was immunoSEQ multiplex PCR, while the TCRdb copy is restricted to in-frame clones and leaves out a portion. The sample yields 2,500,000 or so clones, 85% to 95% seen once. Sequenced sample: naive CD4+ T cells sorted from blood. The subset was: CD45RA+ positively selected. The origin of the receptors is a man younger than 35 in good health.

V and J are TRBV5-6 and TRBJ2-7; D may be TRBD2 (6 bases). Germline CDR1 is SGHDT and CDR2 is YYEEEE. Trimming pared 2 bases from V and 0 bases from J, leaving 15 bases between. The CDR3 consists of 16 residues. The CDR3 DNA reads TGTGCCAGCAGCTTTCGGCGGGGAGACCTCTCCTACGAGCAGTACTTC. Translating gives CASSFRRGDLSYEQYF. Together with reference TRBV5-6 and TRBJ2-7, the CDR3 gives the full variable domain: DAGVTQSPTHLIKTRGQQVTLRCSPKSGHDTVSWYQQALGQGPQFIFQYYEEEERQRGNFPDRFSGHQFPNYSSELNVNALLLGDSALYLCASSFRRGDLSYEQYFGPGTRLTVT.

This chain uses TRBV29-1 with TRBJ2-1; 7 bases line up with TRBD2. Germline values: CDR1 SQVTM, CDR2 ANQGSEA. There are 15 residues in the CDR3. Trimming at V came to 7 bases and at J to 8 bases, leaving 17 bases not matched to a gene. CDR3: CSAAGVAGRRDEQFF. The CDR3 bases are TGCAGCGCCGCGGGGGTAGCGGGTAGGAGGGATGAGCAGTTCTTC.

V gene TRBV7-8 combines with J gene TRBJ2-5, with 8 bases lining up with TRBD2. J was trimmed by 1 base and V by 4 bases; bases with no gene match: 8. There are 16 residues in the CDR3. Germline values: CDR1 SGHVS, CDR2 FQNEAQ. CDR3 coding DNA: TGTGCCAGCAGCTACTGGGCGGGGGGATCCCAAGAGACCCAGTACTTC. It yields the protein CASSYWAGGSQETQYF. The full variable domain, in which reference TRBV7-8 and TRBJ2-5 provide the parts outside the CDR3, is GAGVSQSPRYKVAKRGQDVALRCDPISGHVSLFWYQQALGQGPEFLTYFQNEAQLDKSGLPSDRFFAERPEGSVSTLKIQRTQQEDSAVYLCASSYWAGGSQETQYFGPGTRLLVL.

The V gene is TRBV6-4, the J gene TRBJ1-1; perhaps TRBD1 as D (5 bases). V gave up 9 bases and J gave up 4 bases, with 12 bases separating them. The germline V gene encodes CDR1 MRHNA and CDR2 SNTAGT. This CDR3 has 12 residues. The CDR3 here is CARTGGATEAFF. In DNA form, the CDR3 reads TGTGCCAGAACAGGAGGAGCCACTGAAGCTTTCTTT.

This chain links TRBV28 with TRBJ1-1, with D hard to call. Per germline, CDR1 MDHEN and CDR2 SYDVKM. The CDR3 totals 13 residues. V was pared by 5 bases and J by 1 base, with 8 bases between. CDR3 loop: CASSGDANTEAFF. In DNA form, the CDR3 reads TGTGCCAGCAGTGGCGACGCGAACACTGAAGCTTTCTTT.

This clone was seen just once. V gene TRBV19 combines with J gene TRBJ2-3; D is possibly TRBD1 (5 bases). The CDR3 length is 14 residues. Germline-derived CDR1 and CDR2 are LNHDA and SQIVND (reference sequence). V lost 8 bases, J lost 6 bases, and 18 bases lay in between. CDR3 sequence reads: CASQSQGLGDTQYF. CDR3 sequence (DNA): TGTGCCAGTCAGAGTCAGGGCCTGGGGGATACGCAGTATTTT.

The chain has TRBV10-3 and TRBJ1-1, with 7 bases fitting TRBD1. The CDR3 runs to 14 residues. J was trimmed by 7 bases and V by 4 bases; bases with no gene match: 9. CDR1 and CDR2 from the germline V gene are ENHRY and SYGVKD. Here the CDR3 DNA reads TGTGCCATCAGTGGACAGGGCGGAGGTAGTGAAGCTTTCTTT. As protein: CAISGQGGGSEAFF.

V is TRBV6-1 and J is TRBJ2-6; 8 bases align to TRBD2. The V gene's germline CDR1 is MNHNS and CDR2 SASEGT. The CDR3 spans 16 residues. V gave up 3 bases and J gave up 2 bases; unmatched junction bases: 3. CDR3 nucleotides: TGTGCCAGCAGTGACCCAGCGGGAGCTGGGGCCAACGTCCTGACTTTC. Residues: CASSDPAGAGANVLTF.

This clone has just one count. The CDR3 bases are TGCGCCAGCAGCATGGACAGCGTCTCTAGTAATGAAAAACTGTTTTTT. It translates to CASSMDSVSSNEKLFF. The V gene is TRBV5-1, the J gene TRBJ1-4; maybe TRBD1 (6 bases). Trimming stripped 4 bases from V and 4 bases from J, with 17 bases between. The CDR3 loop spans 16 amino acids. Germline assignment: CDR1 SGHRS and CDR2 YFSETQ.

The J gene is TRBJ1-1, the V gene TRBV5-1, with TRBD1 as a possible D gene (5 bases). This CDR3 region has 16 residues. Trimming took 0 bases from V and 4 from J, leaving 16 bases between them. Germline CDR1 reads SGHRS; CDR2 reads YFSETQ. The CDR3 DNA reads as TGCGCCAGCAGCTTGGTAATGTCGGGTGGGGGCACTGAAGCTTTCTTT. It specifies CASSLVMSGGGTEAFF.

This chain uses TRBV30 with TRBJ2-7; TRBD1 aligns across 7 bases. J gave up 1 base and V 0 bases, and 6 bases lay outside the gene matches. The CDR3 is 15 amino acids. Looked up from germline, CDR1 is GTSNPN and CDR2 is SVGIG (reference sequence). CDR3 loop: CAWSVAPGQSYEQYF. CDR3 sequence (DNA): TGTGCCTGGAGTGTCGCTCCGGGACAGTCCTACGAGCAGTACTTC.

The rearrangement uses TRBV25-1 and TRBJ2-7; 7 bases match TRBD2. Germline-derived CDR1 and CDR2 are MGHDK and SYGVNS. Trimming took 6 bases from V and 0 from J; bases not matched to a gene: 17. The CDR3 has 18 amino acids. Here the CDR3 DNA reads TGTGCCAGCAGGGAAAGGGGTGCGAGCGGGAACAGCTCCTACGAGCAGTACTTC. Translation: CASRERGASGNSSYEQYF.

The rearrangement uses TRBV6-6 and TRBJ1-6; possible D gene TRBD1, 6 bases. Germline V gene sequence: CDR1 MNHNY, CDR2 SVGAGI (reference sequence). This CDR3 region has 14 residues. Trimming took 4 bases from V and 10 from J, leaving 14 bases between them. As DNA, the CDR3 is TGTGCCAGCAGTTTTTCAACAGGGTCATCACCCCTCCACTTT. It translates to CASSFSTGSSPLHF.